A selection of T cell receptor beta chains follows, all from one sample in a study of tumor-infiltrating lymphocytes in primary liver carcinoma. TCRdb fed the multiplex PCR reads into MiXCR, producing one record per CDR3 protein. The top ten hold more than 25% of the sample, which has around 99,000 distinct CDR3 sequences, approximately 68% seen once. Material: tumor-adjacent normal liver tissue. These receptor sequences come from a middle-aged man with primary liver carcinoma and hepatitis B virus infection. The CDR3 runs from the conserved cysteine through the conserved F or W. A D gene is named only where the DNA matches it firmly. Where a row states a size, it is once, few, many or the class of an expanded clone; other rows omit it.

d_gene: NA; abundance: NA; j_gene: TRBJ2-1; v_gene: TRBV21-1; CDR3aa: CATGRGGHGNEQFF; CDR3nt: TGTGCCACCGGGAGGGGAGGGCACGGAAATGAGCAGTTCTTC
d_gene: NA; abundance: once; j_gene: TRBJ2-3; v_gene: TRBV6-1; CDR3aa: CPVRRQSDTHYF; CDR3nt: TGTCCCGTGAGGAGGCAGTCAGATACGCACTATTTT
d_gene: TRBD2; abundance: NA; j_gene: TRBJ2-1; v_gene: TRBV29-1; CDR3aa: CRVEDSSGRLDEQFF; CDR3nt: TGCCGCGTTGAAGATAGTAGCGGGAGACTAGATGAGCAGTTCTTC
d_gene: NA; abundance: NA; j_gene: TRBJ2-2; v_gene: TRBV28; CDR3aa: CASGLSLTLKDTGELFF; CDR3nt: TGTGCCAGCGGTTTATCCTTGACACTAAAGGACACCGGGGAGCTGTTTTTT
d_gene: NA; abundance: NA; j_gene: TRBJ2-7; v_gene: TRBV6-1; CDR3aa: CASSQSLGLYEQCF; CDR3nt: TGTGCCAGCAGTCAATCACTGGGACTCTACGAGCAGTGCTTC
d_gene: NA; abundance: NA; j_gene: TRBJ2-7; v_gene: TRBV6-5; CDR3aa: CASCYSHTRPIYEQYF; CDR3nt: TGTGCCAGCTGTTACTCCCACACTCGACCCATCTACGAGCAGTACTTC
d_gene: TRBD2; abundance: many; j_gene: TRBJ2-1; v_gene: TRBV28; CDR3aa: CASSSRAGGSYNEQFF; CDR3nt: TGTGCCAGCAGCTCTCGTGCGGGAGGTTCCTACAATGAGCAGTTCTTC
d_gene: TRBD2; abundance: NA; j_gene: TRBJ2-7; v_gene: TRBV15; CDR3aa: CATSGERLAAEQYF; CDR3nt: TGTGCCACCAGCGGAGAAAGACTAGCGGCCGAGCAGTACTTC
d_gene: NA; abundance: once; j_gene: TRBJ2-6; v_gene: TRBV4-2; CDR3aa: CASRQDLKGRANVLTF; CDR3nt: TGTGCCAGCAGACAAGATCTCAAGGGTAGGGCCAACGTCCTGACTTTC
d_gene: TRBD2; abundance: NA; j_gene: TRBJ2-1; v_gene: TRBV29-1; CDR3aa: CSVDLTCGRAGEQFF; CDR3nt: TGCAGCGTTGATCTGACTTGCGGGAGGGCGGGTGAGCAGTTCTTC
d_gene: NA; abundance: NA; j_gene: TRBJ1-2; v_gene: TRBV11-2; CDR3aa: CASSLDLIGGAHSYTF; CDR3nt: TGTGCCAGCAGCTTAGATCTAATAGGGGGAGCCCATAGCTACACCTTC
d_gene: NA; abundance: NA; j_gene: TRBJ2-5; v_gene: TRBV11-3; CDR3aa: CASGPGTAHGTQYF; CDR3nt: TGTGCCAGCGGCCCCGGGACGGCGCATGGTACCCAGTACTTC
d_gene: NA; abundance: NA; j_gene: TRBJ2-7; v_gene: TRBV11-1; CDR3aa: CASSLELGSYDQYF; CDR3nt: TGTGCCAGTAGCTTAGAGTTGGGCTCCTACGATCAGTACTTC
d_gene: NA; abundance: NA; j_gene: TRBJ2-7; v_gene: TRBV11-2; CDR3aa: CASSFRLLCEQYF; CDR3nt: TGTGCCAGCAGCTTTAGGCTACTCTGCGAACAGTACTTC
d_gene: NA; abundance: NA; j_gene: TRBJ2-5; v_gene: TRBV11-3; CDR3aa: CASSLESGRTDTQYF; CDR3nt: TGTGCCAGCAGCTTAGAGTCCGGGCGCACAGATACGCAGTACTTC
d_gene: TRBD1; abundance: NA; j_gene: TRBJ1-5; v_gene: TRBV19; CDR3aa: CASQTGSQPQHF; CDR3nt: TGTGCCAGCCAGACAGGGTCCCAGCCCCAGCATTTT
d_gene: NA; abundance: many; j_gene: TRBJ2-1; v_gene: TRBV12-3/TRBV12-4; CDR3aa: CASSLDPAGLYNEQFF; CDR3nt: TGTGCCAGCAGTTTAGACCCAGCGGGCTTATACAATGAGCAGTTCTTC
d_gene: TRBD1; abundance: NA; j_gene: TRBJ1-6; v_gene: TRBV11-2; CDR3aa: CASSLAQGAPSRLHF; CDR3nt: TGTGCCAGCAGCTTAGCACAGGGGGCGCCTTCACGCCTCCACTTT
d_gene: TRBD2; abundance: many; j_gene: TRBJ2-1; v_gene: TRBV29-1; CDR3aa: CGGLAGGPEQFF; CDR3nt: TGCGGCGGACTAGCGGGAGGGCCCGAGCAGTTCTTC
d_gene: TRBD2; abundance: once; j_gene: TRBJ2-1; v_gene: TRBV11-3; CDR3aa: CVSSLGGASGYNEQFF; CDR3nt: TGCGTCAGCAGCTTAGGGGGTGCTAGCGGGTACAATGAGCAGTTCTTC
d_gene: NA; abundance: NA; j_gene: TRBJ2-1; v_gene: TRBV6-1; CDR3aa: CASTQPSGSYNERFF; CDR3nt: TGTGCCAGCACCCAGCCAAGTGGGTCCTACAATGAGCGGTTCTTC
d_gene: NA; abundance: NA; j_gene: TRBJ2-3; v_gene: TRBV11-2; CDR3aa: CASSLSVVDPRDTQYF; CDR3nt: TGTGCCAGCAGCTTATCGGTAGTGGATCCTCGGGATACGCAGTATTTT
d_gene: NA; abundance: NA; j_gene: TRBJ2-7; v_gene: TRBV11-2; CDR3aa: CASSSDSYDQCF; CDR3nt: TGTGCCAGCAGCTCGGACAGCTACGATCAGTGCTTC
d_gene: NA; abundance: medium-sized; j_gene: TRBJ1-1; v_gene: TRBV29-1; CDR3aa: CSVDAATNTEAFF; CDR3nt: TGCAGCGTTGACGCAGCCACGAACACTGAAGCTTTCTTT
d_gene: NA; abundance: once; j_gene: TRBJ2-3; v_gene: TRBV10-3; CDR3aa: CATSESAPSTGTQYF; CDR3nt: TGTGCCACCAGTGAGTCGGCCCCCTCCACAGGTACGCAGTATTTT
d_gene: TRBD2; abundance: many; j_gene: TRBJ2-7; v_gene: TRBV29-1; CDR3aa: CSVRIAGGPYEQYF; CDR3nt: TGCAGCGTTAGAATAGCGGGAGGGCCCTACGAGCAGTACTTC
d_gene: NA; abundance: NA; j_gene: TRBJ2-5; v_gene: TRBV4-2; CDR3aa: CACSQVYRQEESQYF; CDR3nt: TGTGCCTGCAGCCAAGTCTATAGGCAGGAGGAGAGCCAGTACTTC
d_gene: TRBD1; abundance: medium-sized; j_gene: TRBJ1-2; v_gene: TRBV11-2; CDR3aa: CASSLGLDRDGYTF; CDR3nt: TGTGCCAGCAGCTTAGGACTGGACAGGGATGGCTACACCTTC
d_gene: TRBD2; abundance: NA; j_gene: TRBJ2-1; v_gene: TRBV11-1; CDR3aa: CASSSWSSGFNEQFF; CDR3nt: TGTGCCAGTAGCTCATGGTCTAGCGGATTCAATGAGCAGTTCTTC
d_gene: TRBD2; abundance: many; j_gene: TRBJ2-7; v_gene: TRBV7-8; CDR3aa: CASSLGTSGNEQYF; CDR3nt: TGTGCCAGCAGCTTAGGAACTAGCGGAAACGAGCAGTACTTC
d_gene: TRBD2; abundance: NA; j_gene: TRBJ2-1; v_gene: TRBV11-3; CDR3aa: CASSLGGASGYDEQFF; CDR3nt: TGTGCCAGCAGTTTAGGGGGTGCTAGCGGGTACGATGAGCAGTTCTTC
d_gene: NA; abundance: NA; j_gene: TRBJ2-6; v_gene: TRBV5-1; CDR3aa: CASSWDSGANVLTF; CDR3nt: TGCGCCAGCAGCTGGGACTCTGGGGCCAACGTCCTGACTTTC
d_gene: NA; abundance: NA; j_gene: TRBJ2-1; v_gene: TRBV6-4; CDR3aa: CASSTVGSSYNEQFF; CDR3nt: TGTGCCAGCAGTACAGTCGGAAGCTCCTACAATGAGCAGTTCTTC
d_gene: TRBD2; abundance: NA; j_gene: TRBJ2-1; v_gene: TRBV11-2; CDR3aa: CVSILVAGGPHEQFF; CDR3nt: TGTGTCAGCATCTTAGTTGCGGGAGGGCCCCATGAGCAGTTCTTC
d_gene: NA; abundance: NA; j_gene: TRBJ2-6; v_gene: TRBV29-1; CDR3aa: CSVRGAGRTRANVLTF; CDR3nt: TGCAGCGTTAGGGGTGCAGGGAGGACCAGGGCCAACGTCCTGACTTTC
d_gene: NA; abundance: NA; j_gene: TRBJ1-1; v_gene: TRBV29-1; CDR3aa: CSVLVLRSAAFF; CDR3nt: TGCAGCGTTCTGGTACTCAGGAGCGCAGCTTTCTTT
d_gene: TRBD2; abundance: few; j_gene: TRBJ2-2; v_gene: TRBV6-6; CDR3aa: CASSWPGLAGTGKLFF; CDR3nt: TGTGCTAGCAGTTGGCCTGGACTAGCGGGAACCGGGAAGCTGTTTTTT
d_gene: NA; abundance: few; j_gene: TRBJ2-7; v_gene: TRBV12-3/TRBV12-4; CDR3aa: CASGFGSTPTVQYF; CDR3nt: TGTGCCAGCGGTTTTGGTTCCACGCCTACGGTGCAGTACTTC
d_gene: NA; abundance: many; j_gene: TRBJ2-1; v_gene: TRBV4-1; CDR3aa: CASSHLLVTEQFF; CDR3nt: TGCGCCAGCAGCCATTTACTAGTCACTGAGCAGTTCTTC
d_gene: TRBD2; abundance: many; j_gene: TRBJ2-3; v_gene: TRBV29-1; CDR3aa: CSVEVLAGVGGDTQYF; CDR3nt: TGCAGCGTTGAGGTGCTAGCGGGAGTAGGGGGAGATACGCAGTATTTT
d_gene: NA; abundance: once; j_gene: TRBJ2-3; v_gene: TRBV7-2; CDR3aa: CASSPRVTDMQYF; CDR3nt: TGTGCCAGCAGCCCAAGGGTAACAGATATGCAGTATTTT
d_gene: NA; abundance: NA; j_gene: TRBJ2-3; v_gene: TRBV7-9; CDR3aa: CASSFLLTDTQYF; CDR3nt: TGTGCCAGCAGCTTCCTGCTTACAGATACGCAGTATTTT
d_gene: NA; abundance: many; j_gene: TRBJ1-4; v_gene: TRBV6-5; CDR3aa: CASSYGGSTNEKLFF; CDR3nt: TGTGCCAGCAGTTACGGGGGCTCAACTAATGAAAAACTGTTTTTT
d_gene: NA; abundance: many; j_gene: TRBJ1-1; v_gene: TRBV4-1; CDR3aa: CASSQNPSRAWNTEAFF; CDR3nt: TGCGCCAGCAGCCAAAACCCCTCGAGGGCCTGGAACACTGAAGCTTTCTTT
d_gene: NA; abundance: many; j_gene: TRBJ2-7; v_gene: TRBV6-1; CDR3aa: CASSGGNHEQYF; CDR3nt: TGTGCCAGCAGTGGTGGGAACCACGAGCAGTACTTC
d_gene: TRBD2; abundance: many; j_gene: TRBJ2-7; v_gene: TRBV4-1; CDR3aa: CASSQERTSGRYEQYF; CDR3nt: TGCGCCAGCAGCCAAGAACGGACTAGCGGACGCTACGAGCAGTACTTC
d_gene: TRBD1; abundance: NA; j_gene: TRBJ2-7; v_gene: TRBV6-1; CDR3aa: CASSLVVTGFGEQYF; CDR3nt: TGTGCCAGCAGTTTAGTGGTGACAGGGTTCGGCGAGCAGTACTTC
d_gene: NA; abundance: NA; j_gene: TRBJ2-7; v_gene: TRBV11-2; CDR3aa: CASSPRSSPWEQYF; CDR3nt: TGTGCCAGTAGCCCCAGGTCATCCCCGTGGGAGCAGTACTTC
d_gene: TRBD1; abundance: many; j_gene: TRBJ1-6; v_gene: TRBV4-1; CDR3aa: CASSQEDRVVSPLHF; CDR3nt: TGCGCCAGCAGCCAAGAGGACAGGGTAGTATCACCCCTCCACTTT
d_gene: NA; abundance: NA; j_gene: TRBJ2-1; v_gene: TRBV20-1; CDR3aa: CSARDPGVYYNEQFF; CDR3nt: TGCAGTGCTAGAGATCCGGGGGTCTACTACAATGAGCAGTTCTTC